These T cell receptor beta chains were read from a single sample in a study of shared clonotypes between healthy human individuals. The table came from immunoSEQ multiplex PCR; TCRdb's copy has only in-frame clones and leaves some out. The table records around 1.6 million clones, approximately 98% of them present only once. Material for sequencing was naive CD4+ T cells sorted from blood. The source of these receptors is a man aged 25-45 years in good health. CDR3s include the opening cysteine and the closing phenylalanine or tryptophan. The order of the fields is J gene, V gene, clone size, D gene, CDR3 DNA, CDR3 protein. D genes are given only for firm matches. Not all rows give a size; the values are once, few, many and, for expanded clones, a class.

>TRBJ2-5|TRBV15|.|.
.
CATSNPSGRFFGETQYF
>TRBJ2-7|TRBV5-1|once|.
TGCGCCAGCAGCTTGAGAAGTGGGACAGGGGGTTTAAAAACTAGCGGGACTTCCTACGAGCAGTACTTC
CASSLRSGTGGLKTSGTSYEQYF
>TRBJ2-7|TRBV9|.|.
TGTGCCAGCAGCGTAGTCCCGGAAACCTACGAGCAGTACTTC
CASSVVPETYEQYF
>TRBJ1-5|TRBV7-6|.|.
TGTGCCAGCAGCTTTGGGGGCTGGGGCAATCAGCCCCAGCATTTT
CASSFGGWGNQPQHF
>TRBJ2-1|TRBV4-1|.|TRBD2
TGCGCCAGCAGCCAGGCGACTAGCGCTATCTACAATGAGCAGTTCTTC
CASSQATSAIYNEQFF
>TRBJ2-5|TRBV6-1|.|.
TGTGCCAGCAGTTCAAAGTCGAGGGAGCAAGAGACCCAGTACTTC
CASSSKSREQETQYF
>TRBJ2-1|TRBV5-1|.|TRBD2
TGCGCCAGCAGCTTACAGCGGGAGGTCAATGAGCAGTTCTTC
CASSLQREVNEQFF
>TRBJ2-1|TRBV27|.|TRBD1
TGTGCCAGCAGCCGATCGGGACAGTACAATGAGCAGTTCTTC
CASSRSGQYNEQFF
>TRBJ2-7|TRBV5-4|.|TRBD2
TGTGCCAGCAGCTTGTCTAGCGGGAGCTACCACGAGCAGTACTTC
CASSLSSGSYHEQYF
>TRBJ2-3|TRBV18|.|.
TGTGCCAGCTCTATCGGGACACTTCCTAGCACAGATACGCAGTATTTT
CASSIGTLPSTDTQYF
>TRBJ2-1|TRBV9|.|.
TGTGCCAGCAGCTCAAGCGGATCCTCCTACAATGAGCAGTTCTTC
CASSSSGSSYNEQFF
>TRBJ2-3|TRBV2|.|TRBD1
TGTGCCAGGATGCAGGCAGGGGGTATGGGTACAGATACGCAGTATTTT
CARMQAGGMGTDTQYF
>TRBJ2-7|TRBV11-3|.|.
TGTGCCAGCAGCCCGGGACCGCTCGAATACGAGCAGTACTTC
CASSPGPLEYEQYF
>TRBJ2-5|TRBV14|.|.
TGTGCCAGCAGCCTCAGGGTAGCCCAAGAGACCCAGTACTTC
CASSLRVAQETQYF
>TRBJ2-1|TRBV11-3|.|.
TGTGCCAGCAGCCGGGCTGGGAGGGAGCAGTTCTTC
CASSRAGREQFF
>TRBJ2-7|TRBV7-9|once|TRBD1
TGTGCCAGCAGCTCGGGACAGAACTCCTACGAGCAGTACTTC
CASSSGQNSYEQYF
>TRBJ1-2|TRBV9|.|.
TGTGCCAGCCAACCCCAGGAAACGGACAGCTATGGCTACACCTTC
CASQPQETDSYGYTF
>TRBJ1-5|TRBV18|.|.
TGTGCCAGCTCACCACGGGCAAACGGGGAGCCCCAGCATTTT
CASSPRANGEPQHF
>TRBJ2-7|TRBV5-4|.|.
TGTGCCAGCAGCTTGGCGGGAGCCGACTCCTACGAGCAGTACTTC
CASSLAGADSYEQYF
>TRBJ1-5|TRBV28|.|.
TGTGCCAGCAGTGTGCAGGCGTTGAATCAGCCCCAGCATTTT
CASSVQALNQPQHF
>TRBJ2-1|TRBV18|.|TRBD2
TGTGCCAGCTCACCCTTGAGGCCAGGGAGGGTGCATGAGCAGTTCTTC
CASSPLRPGRVHEQFF
>TRBJ2-2|TRBV7-9|.|.
TGTGCCCCGGCCGACGCCCGGGACACCGGGGAGCTGTTTTTT
CAPADARDTGELFF
>TRBJ2-7|TRBV5-1|.|TRBD2
TGCGCCAGCAGCCGGACTAGTTCGTCCTACGAGCAGTACTTC
CASSRTSSSYEQYF
>TRBJ2-7|TRBV5-5|.|.
TGTGCCAGCAGCTTTTTTCCAGGGATAATCGCCTACGAGCAGTACTTC
CASSFFPGIIAYEQYF
>TRBJ1-5|TRBV5-1|.|.
TGCGCCAGCAGCTTGACAGGTGGCAGCAATCAGCCCCAGCATTTT
CASSLTGGSNQPQHF